A single sample gave rise to the 7 T cell receptor beta chains below, sequenced in a study of identical twins. TCRdb reanalysed the 5' RACE reads using MiXCR and keeps one entry per CDR3 protein. The table has 500,000 to 700,000 distinct CDR3 sequences, less than 9% seen once; the top ten hold 1.6%. The data were also submitted as part of a second study, on yellow fever vaccine responses in identical twins.

Sequencing was carried out using PBMCs. The source of these receptors is a woman aged 18-30 years in good health.

The chain joins TRBV19 to TRBJ1-2; 10 bases map to TRBD1. This CDR3 comprises 14 residues. V was clipped by 7 bases and J by 2 bases; unmatched bases: 4. The germline V gene encodes CDR1 LNHDA and CDR2 SQIVND (reference sequence). The CDR3, as DNA: TGTGCCAGTAAGAGGGGACAGGGGAACTATGGCTACACCTTC. This encodes CASKRGQGNYGYTF.

This clonotype has ten or more counts. The chain is built from TRBV20-1 and TRBJ2-3; TRBD2 agrees at 13 bases. Germline values: CDR1 DFQATT, CDR2 SNEGSKA (reference sequence). This CDR3 is 16 amino acids long. Trimming cost V 2 bases and J 4 bases; bases outside gene matches: 6. The DNA of the CDR3 is TGCAGTGCTAGACCCGGACTAGCGGGAGCCCCAGATACGCAGTATTTT. As protein: CSARPGLAGAPDTQYF.

This clonotype was found many times. This chain connects TRBV12-3 or TRBV12-4 to TRBJ2-3; 7 bases match TRBD1. The V gene end was trimmed by 3 bases and the J gene end by 0 bases; junction bases not matched to a gene: 6. The CDR3 is 16 residues long. For the CDR3, the DNA is TGTGCCAGCAGTTTTCGGGGCAGGGGGAGCACAGATACGCAGTATTTT. Translating gives CASSFRGRGSTDTQYF.

This clonotype showed up just a few times. This chain connects TRBV20-1 to TRBJ2-5; 8 nucleotides agree with TRBD2. CDR1 is DFQATT and CDR2 is SNEGSKA in the germline V gene (reference sequence). V lost 1 base and J lost 6; bases outside the gene matches: 7. The CDR3 sequence is 14 residues long. In DNA, the CDR3 is TGCAGTGCTAGAGCGACGGGAGGGCCACAGACCCAGTACTTC. This translates into CSARATGGPQTQYF.

This clonotype was picked up many times. The chain is built from TRBV15 and TRBJ2-3, with 10 nucleotides matching TRBD1. This CDR3 has 15 amino acids. Looked up from germline, CDR1 is LNHNV and CDR2 is YYDKDF (reference sequence). Trimming removed 5 bases from V and 2 bases from J; junction bases left unmatched: 4. This chain's CDR3 is CATSVGQGDTDTQYF. CDR3 coding DNA: TGTGCCACCAGCGTAGGACAGGGGGACACAGATACGCAGTATTTT.

This clonotype was seen a handful of times. J is TRBJ2-5 and V is TRBV5-1; no firm D call. The V gene's germline CDR1 is SGHRS and CDR2 YFSETQ. The CDR3 runs to 14 residues. Between the trimmed V and J ends, which lost 2 bases and 1 base, there was a span of 9 bases. The CDR3 DNA reads TGCGCCAGCAGCTTTTTAAACCTCCAAGAGACCCAGTACTTC. It translates to CASSFLNLQETQYF.

In this sample, this clonotype turned up a few times. The J gene is TRBJ2-7, the V gene TRBV6-1; 14 bases map to TRBD2. The germline CDR1 and CDR2 sequences are MNHNS and SASEGT. This CDR3 is built from 17 residues. With V trimmed by 6 bases and J by 4 bases, 11 bases remained unmatched. The CDR3 loop reads CASRVGTSGSTGYEQYF. For the CDR3, the DNA is TGTGCCAGCAGGGTTGGGACTAGCGGGAGCACCGGGTACGAGCAGTACTTC.